This passage covers 27 T cell receptor beta chains from one sample sequenced in a study of control samples from healthy donors and cancer patients. Only in-frame clones appear in the TCRdb table, and some are missing; sequencing was by immunoSEQ multiplex PCR. The sample shows 100,000 to 150,000 clones, roughly nine tenths of them seen only once. The material sequenced was PBMCs. The receptors were gathered from a middle-aged man with head and neck cancer.

The chain combines TRBV7-9 with TRBJ1-1, with 7 bases that match TRBD1. The CDR3 has 15 residues. CDR1 and CDR2 (germline): SEHNR, FQNEAQ (reference sequence). Trimming took 2 bases from V and 1 from J; bases not matched to a gene: 4. The DNA of the CDR3 is TGTGCCAGCAGCTTACTCCGGGACAGGAACACTGAAGCTTTCTTT. Protein: CASSLLRDRNTEAFF.

The gene calls are TRBV5-5 and TRBJ2-7; D is unclear. V was cut by 4 bases and J by 1 base, with 3 bases left in between. There are 11 residues in the CDR3. The germline V gene encodes CDR1 SGHKS and CDR2 YYEKEE (reference sequence). The CDR3 coding sequence is TGTGCCAGCAGCGTGTCCTACGAGCAGTACTTC. Protein sequence: CASSVSYEQYF.

This chain connects TRBV6-1 to TRBJ1-2; D uncertain. This CDR3 has 12 amino acids. V was cut by 5 bases and J by 4 bases, with 8 bases left in between. From germline, CDR1 is MNHNS and CDR2 SASEGT. CDR3 coding DNA: TGTGCCAGCAGTACGAGTAGCTATGGCTACACCTTC. Translation: CASSTSSYGYTF.

In its sample, this clone was seen once. The chain employs TRBV7-9 and TRBJ2-1, with D hard to call. Trimming stripped 1 base from V and 9 bases from J, with 7 bases between. CDR1 is SEHNR, CDR2 FQNEAQ, per germline (reference sequence). The CDR3 loop spans 12 amino acids. CDR3: CASSLVAGEQFF. CDR3 nucleotides: TGTGCCAGCAGCTTAGTGGCTGGTGAGCAGTTCTTC.

The rearrangement joins TRBV6-6 to TRBJ1-2; 8 bases align to TRBD1. V shed 7 bases, J shed 3 bases, and the junction held 10 bases outside the gene matches. Germline V gene lookup returns CDR1 MNHNY and CDR2 SVGAGI (reference sequence). The length of the CDR3 is 15 residues. CDR3: CASISLQGDDYGYTF. As DNA, the CDR3 is TGTGCCAGCATTTCTTTACAGGGGGACGACTATGGCTACACCTTC.

This chain uses TRBV7-9 with TRBJ2-1, with D possibly called TRBD1 or TRBD2 (6 bases each). Germline V gives CDR1 SEHNR, CDR2 FQNEAQ (reference sequence). Trimming shortened V by 5 bases and J by 8 bases, and 19 bases separated the two germline ends. There are 15 residues in the CDR3. CDR3 in amino acids: CASSHLGAGEDEQFF. The DNA for the CDR3 is TGTGCCAGCAGCCACCTGGGGGCAGGGGAGGATGAGCAGTTCTTC.

The genes are TRBV18 and TRBJ2-7, with TRBD1 identical over 7 bases. CDR1 KGHSH and CDR2 LQKENI come from the germline V gene. The CDR3 is 14 amino acids. The trim removed 4 bases at V and 4 bases at J, leaving 7 bases unmatched. CDR3: CASSQGQSLYEQYF. The DNA of the CDR3 is TGTGCCAGCTCACAGGGACAGAGTCTGTACGAGCAGTACTTC.

This chain links TRBV2 with TRBJ2-7; 14 nucleotides align to TRBD2. The J segment lost 2 bases and the V segment lost 5 bases, leaving 2 bases of the junction unmatched. The CDR3 is made up of 15 amino acids. Germline assignment: CDR1 SNHLY and CDR2 FYNNEI. The chain's CDR3 is CASSLTSGRAYEQYF. In DNA form, the CDR3 reads TGTGCCAGCAGTCTGACTAGCGGGAGGGCCTACGAGCAGTACTTC.

The rearrangement uses TRBV11-2 and TRBJ2-3, with 8 bases matching TRBD2. The CDR3 length is 14 residues. With V trimmed by 5 bases and J by 2 bases, 3 bases remained unmatched. Germline lookup yields CDR1 SGHAT and CDR2 FQNNGV. The CDR3 DNA follows: TGTGCCAGCAGCACTAGCGGAGCCACAGATACGCAGTATTTT. Protein sequence: CASSTSGATDTQYF.

The genes are TRBV11-3 and TRBJ2-2; D could derive from TRBD1 or TRBD2 (5 bases each). The germline V and J ends were trimmed by 5 bases and 3 bases, with 7 bases remaining between them. Germline values: CDR1 SGHNT, CDR2 YENEEA. The CDR3 sequence is 13 residues long. The DNA of the CDR3 is TGTGCCAGCAGCCGAGGGGACACCGGGGAGCTGTTTTTT. This translates into CASSRGDTGELFF.

The V call is TRBV27, the J call TRBJ1-2; 9 nucleotides match TRBD1. Germline trimming cut 6 bases from V and 3 bases from J; bases unmatched to any gene: 17. There are 18 residues in the CDR3. From germline, CDR1 is MNHEY and CDR2 SMNVEV (reference sequence). In DNA form, the CDR3 reads TGTGCCAGCAGCCTCACAGGGGGCCTCCACCAAATTGACTATGGCTACACCTTC. This codes for CASSLTGGLHQIDYGYTF.

The chain combines TRBV19 with TRBJ1-5; no firm D call. Trimming took off 2 bases at V and 0 bases at J, with 14 bases between the two ends. There are 17 residues in the CDR3. Germline V gene sequence: CDR1 LNHDA, CDR2 SQIVND (reference sequence). In nucleotides, the CDR3 is TGTGCCAGTAGTATAAGAGGCGGGAGCTATAGCAATCAGCCCCAGCATTTT. Its protein is CASSIRGGSYSNQPQHF.

The V and J genes are TRBV5-4 and TRBJ2-7; D remains unclear. Germline V gene sequence: CDR1 SGHNT, CDR2 YYREEE (reference sequence). This CDR3 has 13 amino acids. The V gene lost 4 bases and the J gene lost 0 bases, with 8 bases spanning the gap. The DNA for the CDR3 is TGTGCCAGCAGCGTGCCTAGCTCCTACGAGCAGTACTTC. Translation gives CASSVPSSYEQYF.

The chain carries TRBV7-2 and TRBJ1-5; D not certain. This CDR3 comprises 15 residues. V was trimmed by 1 base and J by 2 bases, leaving 9 bases between them. The germline V gene encodes CDR1 SGHTA and CDR2 FQGNSA. The CDR3 loop reads CASSLVGVGNQPQHF. In DNA form, the CDR3 reads TGTGCCAGCAGCTTAGTCGGCGTAGGCAATCAGCCCCAGCATTTT. The full variable domain, its missing parts supplied by reference TRBV7-2 and TRBJ1-5, is GAGVSQSPSNKVTEKGKDVELRCDPISGHTALYWYRQSLGQGLEFLIYFQGNSAPDKSGLPSDRFSAERTGGSVSTLTIQRTQQEDSAVYLCASSLVGVGNQPQHFGDGTRLSIL.

The chain employs TRBV27 and TRBJ2-4, with D possibly called TRBD1 or TRBD2 (5 bases each). The germline V and J ends were trimmed by 2 bases and 11 bases, with 7 bases remaining between them. The CDR3 loop spans 11 amino acids. In germline, CDR1 is MNHEY, CDR2 SMNVEV (reference sequence). CDR3 in amino acids: CASSLGTVQYF. The CDR3 DNA sequence: TGTGCCAGCAGTTTAGGGACCGTTCAGTACTTC.

This chain links TRBV5-4 with TRBJ2-3; 8 positions match TRBD1. V lost 4 bases and J lost 4; bases outside the gene matches: 5. The CDR3 sequence is 14 residues long. Germline CDR1 is SGHNT and CDR2 is YYREEE (reference sequence). CDR3 coding DNA: TGTGCCAGCAGCCCTAGGACAGGGCCAGATACGCAGTATTTT. Its protein is CASSPRTGPDTQYF. Using reference TRBV5-4 and TRBJ2-3 for the parts outside the CDR3, the full variable domain is ETGVTQSPTHLIKTRGQQVTLRCSSQSGHNTVSWYQQALGQGPQFIFQYYREEENGRGNFPPRFSGLQFPNYSSELNVNALELDDSALYLCASSPRTGPDTQYFGPGTRLTVL.

The sample holds a few counts of this clone. The chain has TRBV3-1 (or the pseudogene TRBV3-2) and TRBJ1-6; the match to TRBD1 covers 11 bases. The CDR3 is 16 residues long. Looked up from germline, CDR1 is LGHDT and CDR2 is YNNKEL (reference sequence). The J segment lost 9 bases and the V segment lost 5 bases, leaving 9 bases of the junction unmatched. CDR3 coding DNA: TGTGCCAGCAGCGGACAGGGGGCGGTACGGGGTTCACCCCTCCACTTT. Amino acid sequence: CASSGQGAVRGSPLHF.

The rearrangement joins TRBV4-1 to TRBJ2-5, with 11 bases that match TRBD1. The germline gives CDR1 MGHRA, CDR2 YSYEKL. CDR3 length equals 14 residues. J gave up 2 bases and V 8 bases, and 4 bases lay outside the gene matches. CDR3 sequence reads: CASRGTGGQETQYF. DNA of the CDR3: TGCGCCAGCCGAGGGACAGGGGGACAAGAGACCCAGTACTTC.

V is TRBV12-3 or TRBV12-4 and J is TRBJ2-2, with D possibly TRBD1 on 6 matching bases. V lost 6 bases to trimming and J lost 1 base, with 6 bases between them. This CDR3 has 13 amino acids. CDR3 sequence reads: CASRGQNTGELFF. In DNA form, the CDR3 reads TGTGCCAGCAGGGGACAGAACACCGGGGAGCTGTTTTTT.

V gene TRBV7-9 combines with J gene TRBJ2-2; the D is unclear. The germline gives CDR1 SEHNR, CDR2 FQNEAQ (reference sequence). This CDR3 is 13 amino acids long. Between the trimmed V and J ends, which lost 3 bases and 6 bases, there was a span of 8 bases. The CDR3 region has the DNA TGTGCCAGCAGCTTGTCCGTCCCCGGGGAGCTGTTTTTT. Residues: CASSLSVPGELFF.

This chain joins TRBV11-2 and TRBJ1-5, with D unresolved. The V gene lost 2 bases and the J gene lost 0 bases, with 5 bases spanning the gap. CDR1 and CDR2 (germline): SGHAT, FQNNGV. There are 14 residues in the CDR3. In DNA, the CDR3 is TGTGCCAGCAGCTTAAGGAATAGCAATCAGCCCCAGCATTTT. Residues: CASSLRNSNQPQHF. Using reference TRBV11-2 and TRBJ1-5 for the parts outside the CDR3, the full variable domain is EAGVAQSPRYKIIEKRQSVAFWCNPISGHATLYWYQQILGQGPKLLIQFQNNGVVDDSQLPKDRFSAERLKGVDSTLKIQPAKLEDSAVYLCASSLRNSNQPQHFGDGTRLSIL.

V usage is TRBV5-6 and J usage is TRBJ2-1; D unresolved. CDR1 is SGHDT and CDR2 is YYEEEE in the germline V gene. V lost 4 bases, J lost 9 bases, and 11 bases lay in between. The CDR3 runs 12 residues. CDR3 in amino acids: CASSRFLGEQFF. CDR3 DNA: TGTGCCAGCAGCCGATTTTTGGGTGAGCAGTTCTTC.

The J gene is TRBJ2-1, the V gene TRBV19; D gene unclear. The germline gives CDR1 LNHDA, CDR2 SQIVND (reference sequence). With 4 bases removed from V and 1 base from J, the gap between germline ends came to 5 bases. The CDR3 covers 13 residues. CDR3 in DNA: TGTGCCAGTAGTACGGAATCCTACAATGAGCAGTTCTTC. Translated: CASSTESYNEQFF.

The CDR3 sequence is CASSGLTSGVTDTQYF. CDR3 coding DNA: TGTGCCAGCAGCGGACTAACTAGCGGGGTTACAGATACGCAGTATTTT. The rearrangement joins TRBV9 to TRBJ2-3, with 10 bases fitting TRBD2. Germline trimming cut 3 bases from V and 3 bases from J; bases unmatched to any gene: 7. This CDR3 has 16 amino acids. Germline assignment: CDR1 SGDLS and CDR2 YYNGEE.

The chain joins TRBV19 to TRBJ1-2; 7 nucleotides line up with TRBD1. The CDR3 runs 13 residues. The germline V gene encodes CDR1 LNHDA and CDR2 SQIVND (reference sequence). After removal of 5 bases from V and 4 bases from J, the junction contained 4 bases not matched to a gene. CDR3 in DNA: TGTGCCAGTAGTTTAGGGGGCAGCTATGGCTACACCTTC. This sequence encodes CASSLGGSYGYTF.

V gene TRBV19 combines with J gene TRBJ1-6; D not certain. The germline gives CDR1 LNHDA, CDR2 SQIVND (reference sequence). This CDR3 region has 13 residues. With 7 bases removed from V and 3 bases from J, the gap between germline ends came to 7 bases. CDR3 residues: CASTKGYNSPLHF. CDR3 DNA: TGTGCCAGTACGAAAGGCTATAATTCACCCCTCCACTTT.

This clone was seen just once. The chain is built from TRBV5-1 and TRBJ2-5, with TRBD1 identical over 8 bases. Germline CDR1 and CDR2: SGHRS and YFSETQ. The junction had 9 bases not matched to a gene; V was cut back by 4 bases and J by 1 base. The CDR3 spans 16 residues. CDR3 nucleotides: TGCGCCAGCAGCCTAACAGGGGGGAACCTCCAAGAGACCCAGTACTTC. Translating gives CASSLTGGNLQETQYF. Using reference TRBV5-1 and TRBJ2-5 for the parts outside the CDR3, the full variable domain is KAGVTQTPRYLIKTRGQQVTLSCSPISGHRSVSWYQQTPGQGLQFLFEYFSETQRNKGNFPGRFSGRQFSNSRSEMNVSTLELGDSALYLCASSLTGGNLQETQYFGPGTRLLVL.